The T cell receptor beta chain under discussion was sequenced for a study of Tregs in tolerant kidney transplant recipients. Findings and caveats of the study: This study did not directly address biological reproducibility. The most relevant donor-specific Treg TCRbeta repertoire apparently came from expansion with activated donor B cells.

The data were produced by immunoSEQ multiplex PCR, yet TCRdb's version contains in-frame clones alone and is incomplete. This sample yields approximately 65,000 clones, of which around 83% are seen a single time; more than 4% belongs to the top ten. As to this clone: Its antigen is as yet unknown.

The V gene lost 5 bases and the J gene lost 0 bases, with 14 bases spanning the gap. The germline CDR1 and CDR2 sequences are MNHEY and SVGAGI. This CDR3 spans 15 amino acids. What was sequenced was CD4+ T cells from blood. The clonotype was recovered from a human donor in good health. The chain joins TRBV6-5 to TRBJ2-7; possibly TRBD1 for D (6 bases). CDR3 protein: CASSRATGSSYEQYF. In DNA, the CDR3 is TGTGCCAGCAGTCGGGCGACAGGTTCCTCCTACGAGCAGTACTTC.